This TCR beta chain was retrieved from a study of post-analysis software for immune sequencing data (dated by TCRdb to the mid-2010s). At the level of the whole study: Recorded disease courses included relapsing-remitting, secondary progressive and progressive-relapsing multiple sclerosis, with some patients lacking subtype annotation. The patient repertoires were compared against some twelve previously published healthy control repertoires obtained from donors aged about 6 to 27 years. A subset of samples was prepared in parallel using single-end sample barcoding, then pooled and co-amplified after Illumina adapter ligation. Study-level results and caveats: Multiple sclerosis patients had significantly lower normalized Chao1 diversity than controls, a result that suggests substantial peripheral T-cell clonal expansion. Strong co-clustering of samples prepared in the same batch was shown by direct clustering with F measure, prompting a batch-effect correction. Significantly higher frequencies in patients than in controls were found for five TRBV segments, including TRBV5-6, TRBV5-1 and TRBV20-1. The control group was slightly older than the multiple sclerosis patient group.

The library came from PCR. Sequenced using an Illumina HiSeq 2500. To reduce PCR and sequencing biases, unique molecular identifiers were incorporated into the TCR beta cDNA libraries. Every 1 to 10 million input T cells yielded about 500,000 cDNA molecules, meaning each molecule approximated one T cell. Patient libraries were prepared and sequenced with the same protocol used for the earlier healthy control dataset. Within a given batch, samples were prepared together, multiplexed and sequenced on the same HiSeq lane. The study's own analysis went as follows. MIGEC handled the raw barcoded reads, throwing out single-read molecular identifier groups before consensus assembly and CDR3 extraction. VDJtools was used for post-analysis of the clonotype tables, with diversity normalized by down-sampling every dataset to the smallest sample size. Repertoire overlap clustering matched CDR3 amino acid but not nucleotide sequences to correct batch-related cross-sample contamination. TCRdb reprocessing: public reads trimmed at Q25 with fastp, clones called with MiXCR, in-frame beta chains kept. When rows share a CDR3 protein, they turn into one entry using the most common DNA and genes. The V and J calls and clone size come from TCRdb's table, not from the authors' own analysis. This sample gives a few hundred thousand distinct CDR3 sequences in total; more than 30% of them show up just once. The ten largest clones take up less than 8% of the sample.

About this clonotype itself: Its antigen has not been determined. It has no much larger one-base neighbor in the sample; base qualities were not kept.

Its CDR3 holds 13 amino acids, cysteine through phenylalanine. Of all the DNA, just the CDR3 is kept, 39 bases in frame from base 1. V is clipped by 6 bases and J by 0 bases, and the sequence between their germline boundaries is 11 bases long. The germline V gene gives CDR1 as SQVTM and CDR2 as ANQGSEA. TCR beta repertoires were profiled from peripheral blood of over 10 young patients with multiple sclerosis to demonstrate the VDJtools post-analysis software. The multiple sclerosis patients were children and adolescents between roughly 6 and 17 years of age. This receptor was taken from a girl aged 2-10 years with multiple sclerosis. The chain was built from TRBV29-1 and TRBJ1-2, and possibly TRBD1, on 5 matching bases. Sequencing was performed on blood. The DNA sequence follows: TGCAGCGTAGTACAGGTCTCTAACTATGGCTACACCTTC. Its protein reads: CSVVQVSNYGYTF.